This T cell receptor (beta chain) was observed in a study of blood T cell repertoires in COVID-19. The sample holds one count of this clone. The CDR3 covers 16 residues. From germline, CDR1 is SGHNT and CDR2 YYREEE (reference sequence). Trimming stripped 4 bases from V and 0 bases from J, with 13 bases between. Measured with immunoSEQ multiplex PCR; TCRdb has only the in-frame clones, and not every one. This sample carries 35,000 or so clones, almost 90% of them seen once, and the ten largest clones take about 6.3%. The receptor was derived from a human donor in a cohort sampled during active COVID-19. The chain couples TRBV5-4 to TRBJ2-2; D is unresolved. Sequencing input: peripheral blood. CDR3 coding DNA: TGTGCCAGCAGCCCGTTTGGGCGCTCGAACACCGGGGAGCTGTTTTTT. Its protein is CASSPFGRSNTGELFF.